This TCR beta chain was recorded in a study of T cell changes during pregnancy in multiple sclerosis (dated by TCRdb to the late 2010s). The study in broad terms: Changes in the T cell repertoire over the course of pregnancy were examined in this study in women with multiple sclerosis.

The germline V and J ends show losses of 6 bases and 5 bases respectively, and no gene match explains 5 bases of the junction. According to the germline V gene (reference sequence), CDR1 reads LNHNV and CDR2 reads YYDKDF. Taken from cysteine to phenylalanine, the CDR3 has 14 residues. The retained sequence is limited to the CDR3, 42 bases, with the frame set at the first base. Concerning this clone: No antigen is known for it. Base-call qualities are not available, and no considerably larger clone is one nucleotide away.

The library was built by means of the immunoSEQ multiplex PCR assay. The immuneACCESS repertoire file appears here via TCRdb, limited to in-frame rearrangements. These files lack a portion of the clones; in checked studies, under half of the deficit traces to unresolved V genes, and the cause of the others is not known. The sample table records approximately 63,000 clones; 91% of these occur just once. The ten largest clones add up to 2% to 2.5% of the sample. The source material was peripheral blood, sampled in the third trimester of pregnancy. This chain joins TRBV15 to TRBJ2-3; 10 central nucleotides agree with TRBD2. The clonotype comes from a female donor in good health, enrolled as a control in a pregnancy study. The nucleotides are TGTGCCACCAGGCTAGCGGGGGAGAAAGATACGCAGTATTTT. The encoded protein is CATRLAGEKDTQYF.